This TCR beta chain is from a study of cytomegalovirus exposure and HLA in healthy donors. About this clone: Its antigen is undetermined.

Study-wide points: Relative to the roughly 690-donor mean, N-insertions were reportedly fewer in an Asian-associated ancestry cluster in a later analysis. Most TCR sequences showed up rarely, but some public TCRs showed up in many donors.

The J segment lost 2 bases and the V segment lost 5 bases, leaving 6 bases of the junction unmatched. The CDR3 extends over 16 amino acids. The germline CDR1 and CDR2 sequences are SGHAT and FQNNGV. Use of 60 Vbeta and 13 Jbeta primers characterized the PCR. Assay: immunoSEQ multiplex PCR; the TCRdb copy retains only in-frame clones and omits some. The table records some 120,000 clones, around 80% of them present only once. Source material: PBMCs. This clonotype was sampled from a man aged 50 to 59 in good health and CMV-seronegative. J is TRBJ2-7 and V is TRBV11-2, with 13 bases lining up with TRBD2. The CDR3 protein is CASSAGLAGAPYEQYF. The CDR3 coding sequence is TGTGCCAGCAGCGCAGGACTAGCGGGAGCCCCCTACGAGCAGTACTTC.